Sequencing of this T cell receptor (beta chain) was carried out in a study of T cell responses to AZD1222 COVID-19 vaccine. The data were produced by immunoSEQ multiplex PCR, yet TCRdb's version contains in-frame clones alone and is incomplete. The sample shows some 22,000 clones, around 82% of them seen only once. The germline gives CDR1 SGHTA, CDR2 FQGNSA. CDR3 length equals 16 residues. V lost 4 bases, J lost 6 bases, and 5 bases stayed unmatched. The sample consisted of peripheral blood, taken on day 0 of AZD1222 vaccination. V gene TRBV7-2 combines with J gene TRBJ2-2, with 13 bases that match TRBD2. The origin of this receptor is an adult in good health. The CDR3 region has the DNA TGTGCCAGCAGCTCGGGACTAGCGGGATGGTCCGGGGAGCTGTTTTTT. Its translation is CASSSGLAGWSGELFF.